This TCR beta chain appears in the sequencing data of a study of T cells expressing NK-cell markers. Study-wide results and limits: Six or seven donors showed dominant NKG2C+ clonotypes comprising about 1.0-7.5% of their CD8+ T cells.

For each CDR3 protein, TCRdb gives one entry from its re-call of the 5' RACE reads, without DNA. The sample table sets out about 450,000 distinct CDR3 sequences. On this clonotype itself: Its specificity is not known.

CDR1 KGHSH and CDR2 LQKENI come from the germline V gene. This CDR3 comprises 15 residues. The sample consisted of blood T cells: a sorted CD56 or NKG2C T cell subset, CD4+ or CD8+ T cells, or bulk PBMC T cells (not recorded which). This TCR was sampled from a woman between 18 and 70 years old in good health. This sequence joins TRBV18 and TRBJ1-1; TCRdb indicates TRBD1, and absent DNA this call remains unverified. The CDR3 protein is CASSPGGRGDTEAFF. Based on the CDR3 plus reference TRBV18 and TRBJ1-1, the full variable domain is NAGVMQNPRHLVRRRGQEARLRCSPMKGHSHVYWYRQLPEEGLKFMVYLQKENIIDESGMPKERFSAEFPKEGPSILRIQQVVRGDSAAYFCASSPGGRGDTEAFFGQGTRLTVV.